These T cell receptor beta chains were read from a single sample in a study of blood T cell repertoires in COVID-19. This table comes from immunoSEQ multiplex PCR, and its TCRdb copy is limited to in-frame clones, with some not included. The repertoire includes 94,000 or so clones, 88% of them detected once, and about 5% sits in the top ten. The specimen was peripheral blood. Receptor source: a woman of 80 years or more with active COVID-19. Each CDR3 is given without its conserved first and last residue.

J: TRBJ1-2
V: TRBV14
CDR3: ASSQNQGNYGYT

J: TRBJ2-7
V: TRBV23-1
CDR3: ASPGSHHEQY

J: TRBJ2-7
V: TRBV27
CDR3: ASSLSIGGSYEQY

J: TRBJ2-3
V: TRBV4-3
CDR3: ASSQDLSTDTQY

J: TRBJ2-2
V: TRBV7-9
CDR3: ASSSRWGELF

J: TRBJ1-1
V: TRBV4-2
CDR3: ASSTRTGTNTEAF

J: TRBJ2-5
V: TRBV2
CDR3: ASSEGWGQGAGETQY

J: TRBJ2-7
V: TRBV28
CDR3: ASSLSPGTGGGKQY

J: TRBJ1-4
V: TRBV11-2
CDR3: ASSFSWGGNEKLF

J: TRBJ2-2
V: TRBV18
CDR3: ASSPNRVSNTGELF

J: TRBJ1-5
V: TRBV27
CDR3: ASSLWRDSNQPQH

J: TRBJ1-1
V: TRBV7-3
CDR3: ASTLDSSNTEAF

J: TRBJ2-2
V: TRBV24-1
CDR3: ATSDLSSGSTGELF

J: TRBJ2-3
V: TRBV28
CDR3: ACRAGPNTDTQY

J: TRBJ2-5
V: TRBV4-2
CDR3: ASSQDLLAGGYQETQY

J: TRBJ2-5
V: TRBV18
CDR3: ASSLARQETQY

J: TRBJ2-1
V: TRBV19
CDR3: ASSARQTYNEQF

J: TRBJ2-3
V: TRBV11-1
CDR3: ASSLRDRGFTDTQY